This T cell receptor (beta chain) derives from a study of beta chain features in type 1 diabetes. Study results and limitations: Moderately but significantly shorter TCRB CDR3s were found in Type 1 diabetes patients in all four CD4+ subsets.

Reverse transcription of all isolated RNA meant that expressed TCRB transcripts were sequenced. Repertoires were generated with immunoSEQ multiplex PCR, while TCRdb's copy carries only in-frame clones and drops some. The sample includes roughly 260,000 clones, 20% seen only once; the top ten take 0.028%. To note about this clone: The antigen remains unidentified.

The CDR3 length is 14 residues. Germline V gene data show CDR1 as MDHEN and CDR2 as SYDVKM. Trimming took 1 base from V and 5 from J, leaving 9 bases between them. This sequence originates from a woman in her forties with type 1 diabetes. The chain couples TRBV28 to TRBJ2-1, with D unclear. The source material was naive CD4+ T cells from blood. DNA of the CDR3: TGTGCCAGCAGTTTATTAGGAGTAGACAATGAGCAGTTCTTC. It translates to CASSLLGVDNEQFF.